The rows below give T cell receptor beta chains drawn from one sample of a study of cytomegalovirus exposure and HLA in healthy donors. Generated by immunoSEQ multiplex PCR, the TCRdb table keeps only in-frame clones and is missing some. The sample lists some 200,000 clones; 82% were seen once. What was sequenced was PBMCs. These receptors were taken from a woman between 18 and 30 years old in good health and CMV-seronegative. The CDR3 runs from the conserved cysteine through the conserved F or W. D genes are given only for firm matches. Not every row has a clone size; where given, it reads once, few, many or a size class.

>TRBV4-2|TRBD2|-|TRBJ2-3
TGTGCCAGCAGCCAAGAATTAGCGGGAGCCATAGATACGCAGTATTTT
CASSQELAGAIDTQYF
>TRBV19|-|-|TRBJ2-3
TGTGCCAGTAGTCAGGGGGATACGCAGTATTTT
CASSQGDTQYF
>TRBV18|TRBD1|-|TRBJ2-1
TGTGCCAGCTCTCTCGTGACAGGGGGATACTCCTACAATGAGCAGTTCTTC
CASSLVTGGYSYNEQFF
>TRBV2|-|-|TRBJ1-6
TGTGCCAGCAGTTTTACAGGGATCCGTAATTCACCCCTCCACTTT
CASSFTGIRNSPLHF
>TRBV5-1|-|once|TRBJ2-3
TGCGCCAGCAGCCCGAAAGGAGCCACCCCCACAGATACGCAGTATTTT
CASSPKGATPTDTQYF
>TRBV19|-|-|TRBJ2-7
TGTGCCAGTAGTATAGGCCCGAGGGGGGAGCAGTACTTC
CASSIGPRGEQYF
>TRBV7-8|-|-|TRBJ1-5
TGTGCCAGCAGCTTAGGACAGATCAATCAGCCCCAGCATTTT
CASSLGQINQPQHF
>TRBV7-2|-|-|TRBJ2-7
TGTGCCAGCAGCTTAGAGCTAGCGTCCACCTACGAGCAGTACTTC
CASSLELASTYEQYF
>TRBV5-1|-|-|TRBJ2-7
TGCGCCAGCAGCCCCGGACAGCCTGGATCCTACGAGCAGTACTTC
CASSPGQPGSYEQYF
>TRBV5-1|-|-|TRBJ2-6
TGCGCCAGCAGCTTGGCTGTCTCTGGGGCCAACGTCCTGACTTTC
CASSLAVSGANVLTF
>TRBV11-2|-|-|TRBJ1-2
TGTGCCAGCAGCTTAGCCCCCCGCGACAGCTATGGCTACACCTTC
CASSLAPRDSYGYTF
>TRBV18|-|-|TRBJ2-5
TGTGCCAGCTCACCAGCTACCCTCGGGGAGACCCAGTACTTC
CASSPATLGETQYF
>TRBV6-6|TRBD2|-|TRBJ2-7
TGTGCCACCTGGGGAGGGGAGCAGTACTTC
CATWGGEQYF